Below, 24 T cell receptor beta chains from the same sample are listed, as sequenced in a study of regulatory T cells in long-lasting Graves disease. Documented time point: persistent/refractory GD, antithyroid drugs over 5 years with positive TRAb. The authors made the TCR library using RNA they extracted from PBMCs. Arm-PCR of CDR3 regions with iRepertoire HTBI primers generated TCR beta libraries. MiXCR, run by TCRdb on the multiplex PCR reads, gives a single entry per CDR3 protein. The sample lists about 470,000 distinct CDR3 sequences; about 20% were seen once. The specimen was peripheral blood mononuclear cells (PBMCs), collected when the disease was refractory, from a patient treated with antithyroid drugs. The origin of the receptors is a female donor with Graves disease.

This clonotype was recorded many times. The J gene is TRBJ1-1, the V gene TRBV11-2; D unresolved. This CDR3 spans 15 amino acids. Germline CDR1 SGHAT, CDR2 FQNNGV. V was clipped by 2 bases and J by 1 base, with 11 bases between them. The CDR3 bases are TGTGCCAGCAGCTTACCTCTTGGACGGAACACTGAAGCTTTCTTT. This gives the protein CASSLPLGRNTEAFF.

The V call is TRBV3-1, the J call TRBJ1-4; D remains ambiguous. CDR1 is LGHDT and CDR2 is YNNKEL in the germline V gene (reference sequence). The CDR3 runs to 12 residues. With 1 base removed from V and 6 bases from J, the gap between germline ends came to 3 bases. The CDR3 loop is CASSQADEKLFF. CDR3 coding DNA: TGTGCCAGCAGCCAAGCGGATGAAAAACTGTTTTTT.

The gene calls are TRBV14 and TRBJ1-2; possibly TRBD1 for D (6 bases). Trimming left V 4 bases short and J 4 bases short, with 13 bases between. CDR1 SGHDN and CDR2 FVKESK come from the germline V gene. CDR3 length equals 14 residues. The CDR3, as DNA: TGTGCCAGCAGCCGAGTACAGGGTGGCTATGGCTACACCTTC. Translating gives CASSRVQGGYGYTF.

The chain is built from TRBV5-1 and TRBJ2-5; 8 nucleotides align to TRBD1. The germline gives CDR1 SGHRS, CDR2 YFSETQ. Trimming at V came to 7 bases and at J to 0 bases, leaving 14 bases not matched to a gene. This CDR3 contains 17 residues. As DNA, the CDR3 is TGCGCCAGCTTCGAGGGACAGGCGACCTTGTACCAAGAGACCCAGTACTTC. Residues: CASFEGQATLYQETQYF.

The rearrangement links TRBV7-9 to TRBJ2-7; 11 nucleotides line up with TRBD2. From germline, CDR1 is SEHNR and CDR2 FQNEAQ (reference sequence). This CDR3 has 15 residues. The trim removed 2 bases at V and 7 bases at J, leaving 7 bases unmatched. This CDR3 is CASSLPSGRPWEQYF. The CDR3, as DNA: TGTGCCAGCAGCTTACCTAGCGGGAGGCCGTGGGAGCAGTACTTC.

The chain joins TRBV9 to TRBJ2-2; D remains ambiguous. V dropped 4 bases and J dropped 4 bases, with 8 bases sitting between them. Germline-derived CDR1 and CDR2 are SGDLS and YYNGEE. This CDR3 has 13 amino acids. CDR3 nucleotides: TGTGCCAGCAGCTTTATCAGCACCGGGGAGCTGTTTTTT. It specifies CASSFISTGELFF.

This clonotype was seen a few times. The V gene is TRBV5-1, the J gene TRBJ2-2, with TRBD2 matching 9 bases. CDR3 length: 16 amino acids. CDR1 is SGHRS and CDR2 is YFSETQ in the germline V gene. V was pared by 0 bases and J by 4 bases, with 4 bases of the junction left unmatched. The CDR3 nucleotides are TGCGCCAGCAGCTTGGCCGCGGGAGGGACCACCGGGGAGCTGTTTTTT. Translated, it gives CASSLAAGGTTGELFF.

The gene calls are TRBV2 and TRBJ2-7; TRBD1 matches 9 bases. The V gene end was trimmed by 6 bases and the J gene end by 5 bases; junction bases not matched to a gene: 8. There are 14 residues in the CDR3. Per germline, CDR1 SNHLY and CDR2 FYNNEI. CDR3 coding DNA: TGTGCCAGCAGAATGGGACAGGGTTCCCACGAGCAGTACTTC. Amino acids: CASRMGQGSHEQYF.

The CDR3: CASKPRGQADGYTF. The CDR3 DNA sequence: TGTGCCAGCAAACCCCGAGGGCAAGCCGATGGCTACACCTTC. The genes are TRBV27 and TRBJ1-2, with unresolved D. CDR1 is MNHEY and CDR2 is SMNVEV in the germline V gene (reference sequence). V gave up 7 bases and J gave up 6 bases, with 18 bases separating them. This CDR3 contains 14 residues.

This clonotype was detected ten times or more. V is TRBV27 and J is TRBJ2-5; 10 bases fit TRBD2. The CDR3 runs 17 residues. CDR1 is MNHEY and CDR2 is SMNVEV in the germline V gene (reference sequence). After removal of 5 bases from V and 4 bases from J, the junction contained 13 bases not matched to a gene. The CDR3 bases are TGTGCCAGCAGTCCCAGGACTAGCGGACTTAAGGGAGAGACCCAGTACTTC. It yields the protein CASSPRTSGLKGETQYF.

This clonotype was counted only a few times. The chain couples TRBV3-1 to TRBJ1-1, with unresolved D. CDR3 length equals 14 residues. V was pared by 1 base and J by 4 bases, with 10 bases between. The V gene's germline CDR1 is LGHDT and CDR2 YNNKEL (reference sequence). The CDR3 is CASSQGNGGTEAFF. The CDR3 region has the DNA TGTGCCAGCAGCCAAGGGAATGGAGGCACTGAAGCTTTCTTT. Full variable domain (outside the CDR3, taken from reference TRBV3-1 and TRBJ1-1): DTAVSQTPKYLVTQMGNDKSIKCEQNLGHDTMYWYKQDSKKFLKIMFSYNNKELIINETVPNRFSPKSPDKAHLNLHINSLELGDSAVYFCASSQGNGGTEAFFGQGTRLTVV.

The V gene is TRBV7-2, the J gene TRBJ2-7; D is ambiguous. This CDR3 has 12 residues. V lost 5 bases to trimming and J lost 4 bases, with 9 bases between them. Germline-derived CDR1 and CDR2 are SGHTA and FQGNSA. The CDR3 reads CASSHNGYEQYF. The CDR3 region has the DNA TGTGCCAGCAGCCACAATGGGTACGAGCAGTACTTC.

Ten or more counts support this clonotype. The V gene is TRBV11-2, the J gene TRBJ2-5; TRBD1 agrees at 7 bases. The CDR3 loop spans 14 amino acids. With V trimmed by 6 bases and J by 5 bases, 9 bases remained unmatched. Per the germline V gene, CDR1 is SGHAT and CDR2 is FQNNGV. In nucleotides, the CDR3 is TGTGCCAGCAGTTACAACAGGGGTGGCGAGACCCAGTACTTC. Amino acid sequence: CASSYNRGGETQYF.

The chain joins TRBV6-2 or TRBV6-3 to TRBJ2-7, with 7 bases that match TRBD2. Trimming removed 6 bases from V and 6 bases from J; junction bases left unmatched: 11. The length of the CDR3 is 14 residues. The germline V gene has CDR1 MNHEY and CDR2 SVGEGT. For the CDR3, the DNA is TGTGCCAGCAGGGACCCGGGGGGATCGGGCGAGCAGTACTTC. It codes for CASRDPGGSGEQYF.

The chain carries TRBV28 and TRBJ1-6; tentatively, D is TRBD1 (5 bases). Germline CDR1 MDHEN, CDR2 SYDVKM. The CDR3 has 14 residues. Trimming shortened V by 5 bases and J by 3 bases, and 8 bases separated the two germline ends. This CDR3 is CASSATVYNSPLHF. In nucleotides, the CDR3 is TGTGCCAGCAGTGCGACAGTCTATAATTCACCCCTCCACTTT. The full variable domain, rest sourced from reference TRBV28 and TRBJ1-6, is DVKVTQSSRYLVKRTGEKVFLECVQDMDHENMFWYRQDPGLGLRLIYFSYDVKMKEKGDIPEGYSVSREKKERFSLILESASTNQTSMYLCASSATVYNSPLHFGNGTRLTVT.

The chain couples TRBV2 to TRBJ2-7; D is ambiguous. Germline CDR1 is SNHLY and CDR2 is FYNNEI. CDR3 length equals 12 residues. Trimming stripped 1 base from V and 5 bases from J, with 6 bases between. The CDR3 DNA reads as TGTGCCAGCAGTGAAGAAGACAACGAGCAGTACTTC. It encodes CASSEEDNEQYF.

This clonotype was observed many times. The chain employs TRBV7-3 and TRBJ1-1, with D maybe TRBD1 (6 bases). The CDR3 consists of 13 residues. CDR1 is SGHTA, CDR2 FQGTGA, per germline. Trimming removed 10 bases at V and 0 bases at J, with 12 bases between. In DNA form, the CDR3 reads TGTGCCACCCGACAGGATCTGAACACTGAAGCTTTCTTT. This encodes CATRQDLNTEAFF.

The chain uses TRBV6-5 and TRBJ2-3; D gene ambiguous. The V and J ends lost 3 bases and 6 bases respectively, with 10 bases between them. CDR3 length equals 13 residues. CDR1 is MNHEY, CDR2 SVGAGI, per germline. CDR3 sequence reads: CASSYFAGDTQYF. The CDR3 DNA reads as TGTGCCAGCAGTTATTTCGCTGGGGATACGCAGTATTTT.

This clonotype came up a few times. The chain recombines TRBV15 with TRBJ2-7; perhaps TRBD2 as D (7 bases). Trimming cost V 6 bases and J 3 bases, with 15 bases left between them. CDR1 is LNHNV, CDR2 YYDKDF, per germline (reference sequence). The CDR3 spans 14 residues. This chain's CDR3 is CATSLGGGNYEQYF. CDR3 nucleotide sequence: TGTGCCACCAGTCTTGGCGGGGGCAACTACGAGCAGTACTTC.

The sample holds a few counts of this clonotype. This chain links TRBV20-1 with TRBJ2-3; D gene unclear. CDR3 length equals 12 residues. Germline V gene lookup returns CDR1 DFQATT and CDR2 SNEGSKA (reference sequence). Deletions cut 5 bases from V and 4 bases from J, with 10 bases between. CDR3 amino acids: CSASPPADTQYF. The CDR3 nucleotides are TGCAGTGCTTCACCCCCCGCAGATACGCAGTATTTT.

This clonotype was seen ten or more times. As DNA, the CDR3 is TGTGCCACCAGCAGAGCTGATAGCGGGGGTGAGACCCAGTACTTC. Its protein product is CATSRADSGGETQYF. This chain uses TRBV15 with TRBJ2-5; 9 nucleotides align to TRBD2. CDR1 LNHNV and CDR2 YYDKDF come from the germline V gene (reference sequence). V lost 1 base, J lost 5 bases, and 5 bases stayed unmatched. There are 15 residues in the CDR3.

The chain links TRBV6-1 to TRBJ2-7, with TRBD2 identical over 8 bases. The germline gives CDR1 MNHNS, CDR2 SASEGT. This CDR3 spans 15 amino acids. The V and J ends lost 6 bases and 4 bases, in that order; junction bases with no gene match: 11. CDR3 bases: TGTGCCAGCAGCTCCAGCGGGGGCGCCTTATACGAGCAGTACTTC. Protein product: CASSSSGGALYEQYF.

The V and J genes are TRBV6-1 and TRBJ1-3; 11 nucleotides agree with TRBD1. J gave up 1 base and V 8 bases, and 4 bases lay outside the gene matches. Germline CDR1 MNHNS, CDR2 SASEGT. This CDR3 has 15 residues. CDR3 loop: CASGTGGLSGNTIYF. The CDR3, as DNA: TGTGCCAGCGGGACAGGGGGTTTGTCTGGAAACACCATATATTTT.

V usage is TRBV28 and J usage is TRBJ1-6; D is possibly TRBD1 (5 bases). V was shortened by 8 bases and J by 8 bases, with 22 bases between the two germline ends. Germline loops: CDR1 MDHEN, CDR2 SYDVKM. CDR3 length equals 16 residues. The CDR3 loop is CASRGGDLIRDSPLHF. The CDR3 DNA reads as TGTGCCAGCCGGGGGGGTGACCTAATTCGTGATTCACCCCTCCACTTT.